This T cell receptor (beta chain) was captured in a study of spatial heterogeneity in lung cancer (dated by TCRdb to the late 2010s). Concerning the study at large: More beta-chain than alpha-chain transcripts were consistently detected, likely reflecting higher beta-chain transcript abundance. In the raw uncorrected reads, each unique combination of TCR and UMI appeared more than ten times on average. In non-small cell lung cancer, the study quantitatively compared TCR alpha and beta repertoires across several tumor regions, matched nontumor lung, and blood. Nonsynonymous mutation counts, determined by whole-exome sequencing of tumor tissue, were related to TCR repertoire features. At surgery, around 200 tumor regions, 61 to 65 matched nontumor lung samples and 45 to 60 PBMC samples were TCR-sequenced for both alpha and beta chains. Study-level results and caveats: Confirming at a functional level the hypothesis that regional TCRs recognize regional mutations was considered to require additional single-cell paired TCR alpha and beta sequencing. Ubiquitous expanded tumor TCRs were detected in blood more often at tumor resection than at routine follow-up.

For this chain, trimming is 0 bases at the V end and 4 bases at the J end, and the number of junction bases without a gene match is 5. As encoded in the germline V gene, CDR1 is SGHTA while CDR2 is FQGNSA. The CDR3 runs 16 amino acids, cysteine and phenylalanine included. Solely the CDR3 DNA is kept, with 48 bases framed from the first base. Reading the label with the study, this specimen's time point is: sample taken at primary tumor resection. The donors were fewer than 90 patients from the lung TRACERx cohort who had early-stage, untreated non-small cell lung cancer. Whole RNA extracted from tumor and nontumor lung tissue, or from cryopreserved PBMC samples, was used for TCR sequencing without cell sorting. Patients were selected for TCR sequencing only if sufficient RNA was available from at least two tumor regions. Concerning this clonotype: The specificity of this receptor is unknown. Base qualities are missing; no much larger clone stands one base away.

Receptor libraries were prepared by 5' RACE. The listed sequencing device is NextSeq 500. The TCR library protocol attached a unique molecular identifier to each TCR cDNA molecule to allow correction of PCR and sequencing errors. The original pipeline was this. TCR identification, UMI-based error correction and CDR3 extraction were performed with Decombinator tools. Expanded TCRs were defined as those above a frequency of 2 per 1,000, corresponding to the top 1% of the tumor frequency distribution. Rényi diversity was computed with the R vegan package after subsampling each repertoire 100 times to 5,000 TCRs. CDR3 similarity networks were constructed using string-kernel similarity of amino acid triplets, with links drawn between CDR3s whose pairwise similarity was above 0.82. Starting from the raw public reads, TCRdb applied fastp trimming at Q25, assembled clones with MiXCR and retained in-frame beta chains. Identical CDR3 protein sequences are pooled into one entry, listed with their most common genes and DNA. These V and J calls originate from TCRdb's pipeline instead of the authors' own analysis. This sample has about 38,000 distinct CDR3 sequences in its table, and roughly 4.9% of those were observed once. The top ten hold roughly 25% of the sample.

The chain couples TRBV7-2 to TRBJ2-2; TRBD2 matches 7 bases in the middle. The clonotype originates from a female donor with early-stage non-small cell lung cancer. The sequences come from PBMCs, collected at surgery. The nucleotide sequence is given as TGTGCCAGCAGCTTAGCCCTAGCGGCGCCCACCGGGGAGCTGTTTTTT. It specifies CASSLALAAPTGELFF.